The sequence of this T cell receptor beta chain was determined in a study of graft-versus-host responses after intestinal transplantation. Study context: Tacrolimus and steroids were given for about 3 years to all recipients after anti-thymocyte globulin induction.

On this clone: The antigen is not known.

Germline CDR1 reads SQVTM; CDR2 reads ANQGSEA. This CDR3 region has 11 residues. The assay was immunoSEQ multiplex PCR, and TCRdb's table has in-frame clones only and misses some. This table holds tens of thousands of clones, approximately 95% found once. The chain is built from TRBV29-1 and TRBJ2-7, with D unresolved. The sequences come from unstimulated CD4+ T cells sorted from spleen or lymph node cells, collected before transplant. This clonotype was obtained from a human donor who was the organ donor for an intestinal transplant. DNA of the CDR3: TGCAGGGAAAGGACGGCATACGAGCAGTACTTC. It translates to CRERTAYEQYF.